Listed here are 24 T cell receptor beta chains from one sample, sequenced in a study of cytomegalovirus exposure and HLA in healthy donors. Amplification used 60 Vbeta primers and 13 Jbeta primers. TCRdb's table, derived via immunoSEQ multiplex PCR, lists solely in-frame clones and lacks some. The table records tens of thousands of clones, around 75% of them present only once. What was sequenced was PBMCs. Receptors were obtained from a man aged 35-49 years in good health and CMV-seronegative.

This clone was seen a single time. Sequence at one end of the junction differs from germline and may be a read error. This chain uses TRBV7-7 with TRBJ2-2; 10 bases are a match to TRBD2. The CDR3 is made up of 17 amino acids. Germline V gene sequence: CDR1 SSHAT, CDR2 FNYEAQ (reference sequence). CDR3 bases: TGTGCTAGCAGCTCCTCCGGAACAGCGGGAGGGACCGGGGAGCTGTTTTTT. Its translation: CASSSSGTAGGTGELFF.

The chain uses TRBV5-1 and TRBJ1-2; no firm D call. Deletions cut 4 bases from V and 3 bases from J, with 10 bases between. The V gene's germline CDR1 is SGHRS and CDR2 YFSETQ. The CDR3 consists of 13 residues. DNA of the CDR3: TGCGCCAGCAGCCCCTGGACTGACTATGGCTACACCTTC. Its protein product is CASSPWTDYGYTF.

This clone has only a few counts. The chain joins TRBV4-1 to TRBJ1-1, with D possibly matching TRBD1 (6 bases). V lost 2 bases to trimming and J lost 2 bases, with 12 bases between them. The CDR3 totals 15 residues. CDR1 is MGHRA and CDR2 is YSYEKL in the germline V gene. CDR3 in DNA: TGCGCCAGCAGCCAACCAGGGACACTCAACACTGAAGCTTTCTTT. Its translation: CASSQPGTLNTEAFF.

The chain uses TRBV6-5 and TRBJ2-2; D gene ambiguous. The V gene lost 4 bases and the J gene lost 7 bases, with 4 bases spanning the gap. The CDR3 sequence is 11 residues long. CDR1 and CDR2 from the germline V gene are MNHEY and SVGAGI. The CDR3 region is CASSFSGELFF. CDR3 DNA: TGTGCCAGCAGTTTTAGCGGGGAGCTGTTTTTT.

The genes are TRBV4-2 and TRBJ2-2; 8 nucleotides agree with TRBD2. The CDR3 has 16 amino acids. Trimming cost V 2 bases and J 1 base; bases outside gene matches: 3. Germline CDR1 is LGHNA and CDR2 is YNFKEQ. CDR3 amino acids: CASSQPAGENTGELFF. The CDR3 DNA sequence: TGTGCCAGCAGCCAACCAGCGGGGGAGAACACCGGGGAGCTGTTTTTT.

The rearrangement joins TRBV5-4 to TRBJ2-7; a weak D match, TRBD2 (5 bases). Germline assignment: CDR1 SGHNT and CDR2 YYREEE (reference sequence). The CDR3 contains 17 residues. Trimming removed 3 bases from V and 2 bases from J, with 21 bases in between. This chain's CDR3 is CASSSSRLSSPTYEQYF. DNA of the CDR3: TGTGCCAGCAGCTCGAGTAGACTATCCAGCCCTACCTACGAGCAGTACTTC.

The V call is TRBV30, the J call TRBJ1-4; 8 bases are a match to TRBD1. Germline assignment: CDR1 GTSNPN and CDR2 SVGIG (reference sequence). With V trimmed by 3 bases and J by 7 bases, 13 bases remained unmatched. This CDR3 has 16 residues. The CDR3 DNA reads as TGTGCCTGGAGCGCACATACAGGGGGTGTTTTTGAAAAACTGTTTTTT. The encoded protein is CAWSAHTGGVFEKLFF.

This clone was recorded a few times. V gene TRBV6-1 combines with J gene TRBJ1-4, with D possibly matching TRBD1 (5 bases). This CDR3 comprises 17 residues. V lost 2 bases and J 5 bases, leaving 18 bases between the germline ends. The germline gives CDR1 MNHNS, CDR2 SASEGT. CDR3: CASSERPGLQKNEKLFF. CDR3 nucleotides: TGTGCCAGCAGTGAACGCCCGGGACTCCAGAAAAATGAAAAACTGTTTTTT.

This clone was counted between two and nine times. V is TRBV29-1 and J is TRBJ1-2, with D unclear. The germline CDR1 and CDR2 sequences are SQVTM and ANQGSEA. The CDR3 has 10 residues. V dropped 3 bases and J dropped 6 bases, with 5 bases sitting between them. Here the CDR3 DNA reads TGCAGCGTTGATAGCCATGGCTACACCTTC. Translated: CSVDSHGYTF. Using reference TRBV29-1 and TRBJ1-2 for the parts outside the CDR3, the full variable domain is SAVISQKPSRDICQRGTSLTIQCQVDSQVTMMFWYRQQPGQSLTLIATANQGSEATYESGFVIDKFPISRPNLTFSTLTVSNMSPEDSSIYLCSVDSHGYTFGSGTRLTVV.

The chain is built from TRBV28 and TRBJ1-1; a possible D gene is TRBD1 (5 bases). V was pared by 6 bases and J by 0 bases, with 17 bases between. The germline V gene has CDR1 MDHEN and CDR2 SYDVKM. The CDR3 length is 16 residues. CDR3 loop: CASSFPGEGVNTEAFF. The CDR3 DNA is TGTGCCAGCAGCTTCCCGGGGGAAGGGGTGAACACTGAAGCTTTCTTT.

For the CDR3, the DNA is TGTGCCAGCAGCCGGTGGACAGTCATGAACACTGAAGCTTTCTTT. It is translated as CASSRWTVMNTEAFF. V usage is TRBV7-8 and J usage is TRBJ1-1; perhaps TRBD1 as D (6 bases). Germline V gives CDR1 SGHVS, CDR2 FQNEAQ. Trimming left V 5 bases short and J 0 bases short, with 13 bases between. The CDR3 has 15 amino acids. The full variable domain, completed using reference TRBV7-8 and TRBJ1-1, is GAGVSQSPRYKVAKRGQDVALRCDPISGHVSLFWYQQALGQGPEFLTYFQNEAQLDKSGLPSDRFFAERPEGSVSTLKIQRTQQEDSAVYLCASSRWTVMNTEAFFGQGTRLTVV.

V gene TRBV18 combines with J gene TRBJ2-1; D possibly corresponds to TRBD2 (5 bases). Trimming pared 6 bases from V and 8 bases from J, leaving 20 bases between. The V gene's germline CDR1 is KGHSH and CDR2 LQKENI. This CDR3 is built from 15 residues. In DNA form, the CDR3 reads TGTGCCAGCTCGAAGAACCGGGGTAGTTGGGATGAGCAGTTCTTC. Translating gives CASSKNRGSWDEQFF.

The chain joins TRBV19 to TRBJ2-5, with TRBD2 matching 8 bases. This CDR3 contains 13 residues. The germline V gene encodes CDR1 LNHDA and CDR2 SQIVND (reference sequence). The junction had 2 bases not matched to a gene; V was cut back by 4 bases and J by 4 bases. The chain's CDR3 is CASSTRGVETQYF. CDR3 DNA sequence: TGTGCCAGTAGTACGCGGGGGGTAGAGACCCAGTACTTC.

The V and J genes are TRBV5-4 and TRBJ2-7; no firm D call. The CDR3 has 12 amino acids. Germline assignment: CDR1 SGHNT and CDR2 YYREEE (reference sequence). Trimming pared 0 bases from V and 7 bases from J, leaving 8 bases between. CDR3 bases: TGTGCCAGCAGCTTGGTACTCGAAGAGCAGTACTTC. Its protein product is CASSLVLEEQYF.

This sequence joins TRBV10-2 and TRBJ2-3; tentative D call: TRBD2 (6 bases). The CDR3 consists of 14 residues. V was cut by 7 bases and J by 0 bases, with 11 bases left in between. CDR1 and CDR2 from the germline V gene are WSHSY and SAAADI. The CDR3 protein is CASTGLLSTDTQYF. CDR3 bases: TGCGCCAGCACAGGACTACTAAGCACAGATACGCAGTATTTT.

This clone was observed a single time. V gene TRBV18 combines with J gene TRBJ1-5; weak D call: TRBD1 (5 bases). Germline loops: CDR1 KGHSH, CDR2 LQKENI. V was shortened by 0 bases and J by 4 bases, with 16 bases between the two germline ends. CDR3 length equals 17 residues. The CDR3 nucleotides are TGTGCCAGCTCACCACCGATCCGGCAGGGACTGAATCAGCCCCAGCATTTT. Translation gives CASSPPIRQGLNQPQHF.

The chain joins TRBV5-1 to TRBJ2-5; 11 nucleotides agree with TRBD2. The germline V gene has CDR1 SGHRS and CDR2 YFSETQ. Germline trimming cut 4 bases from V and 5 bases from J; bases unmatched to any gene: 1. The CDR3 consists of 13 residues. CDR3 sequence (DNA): TGCGCCAGCAGCGGGACTAGCGGTGAGACCCAGTACTTC. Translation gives CASSGTSGETQYF. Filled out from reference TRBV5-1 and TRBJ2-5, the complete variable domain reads KAGVTQTPRYLIKTRGQQVTLSCSPISGHRSVSWYQQTPGQGLQFLFEYFSETQRNKGNFPGRFSGRQFSNSRSEMNVSTLELGDSALYLCASSGTSGETQYFGPGTRLLVL.

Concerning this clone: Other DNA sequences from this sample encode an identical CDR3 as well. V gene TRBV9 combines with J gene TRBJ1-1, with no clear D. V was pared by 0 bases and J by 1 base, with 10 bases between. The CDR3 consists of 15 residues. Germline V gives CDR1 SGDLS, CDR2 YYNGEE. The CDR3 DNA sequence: TGTGCCAGCAGCGTAGGAACCCTAGGGAACACTGAAGCTTTCTTT. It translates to CASSVGTLGNTEAFF.

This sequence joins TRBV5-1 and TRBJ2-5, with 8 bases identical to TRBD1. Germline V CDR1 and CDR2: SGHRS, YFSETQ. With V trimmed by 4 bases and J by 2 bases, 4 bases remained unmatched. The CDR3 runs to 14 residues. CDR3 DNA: TGCGCCAGCAGCGCGACAGGGGAACAAGAGACCCAGTACTTC. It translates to CASSATGEQETQYF.

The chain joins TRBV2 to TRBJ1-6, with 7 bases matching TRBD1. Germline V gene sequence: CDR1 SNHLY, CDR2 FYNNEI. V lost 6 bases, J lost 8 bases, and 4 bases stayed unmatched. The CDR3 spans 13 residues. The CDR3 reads CASRGTGDSPLHF. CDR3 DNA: TGTGCCAGCAGGGGAACAGGGGATTCACCCCTCCACTTT. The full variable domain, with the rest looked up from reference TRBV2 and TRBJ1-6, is EPEVTQTPSHQVTQMGQEVILRCVPISNHLYFYWYRQILGQKVEFLVSFYNNEISEKSEIFDDQFSVERPDGSNFTLKIRSTKLEDSAMYFCASRGTGDSPLHFGNGTRLTVT.

This CDR3 is CASSSFGQGRTQYF. CDR3 nucleotide sequence: TGCGCCAGCAGCTCATTCGGACAGGGCAGGACCCAGTACTTC. The chain couples TRBV5-1 to TRBJ2-5, with 8 nucleotides matching TRBD1. The CDR3 loop spans 14 amino acids. The trim removed 3 bases at V and 7 bases at J, leaving 8 bases unmatched. From germline, CDR1 is SGHRS and CDR2 YFSETQ.

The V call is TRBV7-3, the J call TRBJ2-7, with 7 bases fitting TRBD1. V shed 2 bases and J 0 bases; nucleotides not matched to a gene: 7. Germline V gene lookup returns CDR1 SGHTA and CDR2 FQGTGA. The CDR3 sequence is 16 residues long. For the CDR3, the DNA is TGTGCCAGCAGCTTAGGGCCGGGACAGAGCTCCTACGAGCAGTACTTC. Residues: CASSLGPGQSSYEQYF.

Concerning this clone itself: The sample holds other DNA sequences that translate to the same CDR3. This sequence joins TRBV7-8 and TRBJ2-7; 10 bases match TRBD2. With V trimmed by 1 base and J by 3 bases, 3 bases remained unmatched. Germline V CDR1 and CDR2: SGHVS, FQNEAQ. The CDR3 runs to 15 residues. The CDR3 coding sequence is TGTGCCAGCAGCTTAGAACTAGCGGGAAACTACGAGCAGTACTTC. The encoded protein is CASSLELAGNYEQYF. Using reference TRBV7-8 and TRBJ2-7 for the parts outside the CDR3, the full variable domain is GAGVSQSPRYKVAKRGQDVALRCDPISGHVSLFWYQQALGQGPEFLTYFQNEAQLDKSGLPSDRFFAERPEGSVSTLKIQRTQQEDSAVYLCASSLELAGNYEQYFGPGTRLTVT.

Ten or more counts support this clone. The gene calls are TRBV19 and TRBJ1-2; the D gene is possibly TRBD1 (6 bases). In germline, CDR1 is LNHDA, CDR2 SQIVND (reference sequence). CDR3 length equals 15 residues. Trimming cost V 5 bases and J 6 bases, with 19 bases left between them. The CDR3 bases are TGTGCCAGTAGTGGGAGACAGGCCTCGGAGCATGGCTACACCTTC. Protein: CASSGRQASEHGYTF.